This T cell receptor (beta chain) was documented in a study of blood T cell repertoires in COVID-19. Study overall: Samples representing acute and convalescent COVID-19 were sourced from the United States, Italy and Spain. PBMCs, B-cell-depleted T cells, or T cells were the source of the cDNA or gDNA that made up the material.

Original analysis: Estimates of nucleated cell counts were drawn from the amplification of reference gene primers. Profiled with immunoSEQ multiplex PCR; TCRdb holds only in-frame clones, not every one. V, J and clone size are taken as reported in that table, and D and trimming were inferred from the DNA itself. The profile shows about 270,000 clones, about 87% of them singletons. The germline gives CDR1 SGHRS, CDR2 YFSETQ. Trimming cost V 0 bases and J 2 bases; bases outside gene matches: 5. The CDR3 is 15 amino acids. This chain uses TRBV5-1 with TRBJ2-7, with 7 bases lining up with TRBD1. The sequence came from a woman aged 45-60 years with acute or convalescent COVID-19. Material for sequencing was peripheral blood. The CDR3 DNA sequence: TGCGCCAGCAGCTTGGATGGGACAGAAACCTACGAGCAGTACTTC. This gives the protein CASSLDGTETYEQYF.